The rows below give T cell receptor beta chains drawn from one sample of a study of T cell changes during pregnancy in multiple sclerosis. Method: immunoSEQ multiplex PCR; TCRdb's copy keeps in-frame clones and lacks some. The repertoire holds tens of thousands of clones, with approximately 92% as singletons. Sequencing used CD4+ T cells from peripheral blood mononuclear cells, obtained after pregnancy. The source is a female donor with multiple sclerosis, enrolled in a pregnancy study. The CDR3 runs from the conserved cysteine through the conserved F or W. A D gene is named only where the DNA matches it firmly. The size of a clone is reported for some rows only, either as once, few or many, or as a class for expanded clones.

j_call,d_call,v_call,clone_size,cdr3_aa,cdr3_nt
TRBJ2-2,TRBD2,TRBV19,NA,CASSIPAGANTGELFF,TGTGCCAGTAGTATCCCAGCGGGGGCGAACACCGGGGAGCTGTTTTTT
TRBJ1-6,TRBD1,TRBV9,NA,CASRTPGQFIYSPLHF,TGTGCCAGCAGAACACCGGGACAGTTTATCTATTCACCCCTCCACTTT
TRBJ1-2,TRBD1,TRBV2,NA,CASRDTGQGGYGYTF,TGTGCCAGCAGAGATACCGGACAGGGTGGCTATGGCTACACCTTC
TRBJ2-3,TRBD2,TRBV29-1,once,CSVGSWTSVDTQYF,TGCAGCGTTGGTTCCTGGACTAGCGTAGATACGCAGTATTTT
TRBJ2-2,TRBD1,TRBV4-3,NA,CASSLLGQGNGELFF,TGCGCCAGCAGCCTCCTGGGACAGGGGAACGGGGAGCTGTTTTTT
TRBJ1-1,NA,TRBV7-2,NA,CASSLDRGITEAFF,TGTGCCAGCAGCTTAGATCGGGGGATTACTGAAGCTTTCTTT
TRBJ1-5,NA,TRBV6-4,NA,CASSETGKPIYVSQPQHF,TGTGCCAGCAGTGAGACAGGTAAACCGATCTATGTAAGTCAGCCCCAGCATTTT
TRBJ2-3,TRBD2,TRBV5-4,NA,CASSFPSGGADTQYF,TGTGCCAGCAGCTTCCCTAGCGGGGGGGCAGATACGCAGTATTTT
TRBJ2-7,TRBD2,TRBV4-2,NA,CASSQDLGQRGPNEQYF,TGTGCCAGCAGCCAAGATCTGGGCCAGCGGGGGCCGAACGAGCAGTACTTC
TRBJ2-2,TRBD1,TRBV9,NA,CASSVGPGGATRELFF,TGTGCCAGCAGCGTAGGGCCAGGGGGCGCCACCAGGGAGCTGTTTTTT
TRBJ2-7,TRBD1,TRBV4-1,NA,CASSQEGQGSYEQYF,TGCGCCAGCAGCCAAGAAGGACAGGGCTCCTACGAGCAGTACTTC
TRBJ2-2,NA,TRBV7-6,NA,CASSLESAGLPNTGELFF,TGTGCCAGCAGCTTAGAATCCGCAGGGCTCCCGAACACCGGGGAGCTGTTTTTT
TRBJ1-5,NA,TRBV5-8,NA,CASSLNQPQHF,TGTGCCAGCAGCCTCAATCAGCCCCAGCATTTT
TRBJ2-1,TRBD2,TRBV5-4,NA,CASSSKLSGGLNPEQFF,TGTGCCAGCAGTTCAAAACTAAGCGGGGGGTTGAACCCTGAGCAGTTCTTC
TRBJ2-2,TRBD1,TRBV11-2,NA,CASSVQGAGTGELFF,TGTGCCAGCAGCGTACAGGGGGCCGGCACCGGGGAGCTGTTTTTT
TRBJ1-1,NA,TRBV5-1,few,CASSSGTSNTEAFF,TGCGCCAGCAGCTCGGGGACATCGAACACTGAAGCTTTCTTT
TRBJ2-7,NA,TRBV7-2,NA,CASSYGGTTYEQYF,TGTGCCAGCAGCTACGGCGGGACCACCTACGAGCAGTACTTC
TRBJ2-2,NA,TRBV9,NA,CASSVAHSYTGELFF,TGTGCCAGCAGCGTAGCCCACAGTTACACCGGGGAGCTGTTTTTT
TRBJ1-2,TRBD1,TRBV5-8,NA,CASSWRQGEYGYTF,TGTGCCAGCAGCTGGAGACAGGGCGAATATGGCTACACCTTC
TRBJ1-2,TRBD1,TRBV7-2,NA,CASSSWDRGNYGYTF,TGTGCCAGCAGCTCCTGGGACAGGGGTAACTATGGCTACACCTTC
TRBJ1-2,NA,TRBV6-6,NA,CASRKGTETVYGYTF,TGTGCCAGCAGGAAAGGGACTGAAACAGTCTATGGCTACACCTTC
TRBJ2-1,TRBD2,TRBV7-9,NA,CASSLGLAGHEQFF,TGTGCCAGCAGCTTAGGTCTAGCGGGTCATGAGCAGTTCTTC